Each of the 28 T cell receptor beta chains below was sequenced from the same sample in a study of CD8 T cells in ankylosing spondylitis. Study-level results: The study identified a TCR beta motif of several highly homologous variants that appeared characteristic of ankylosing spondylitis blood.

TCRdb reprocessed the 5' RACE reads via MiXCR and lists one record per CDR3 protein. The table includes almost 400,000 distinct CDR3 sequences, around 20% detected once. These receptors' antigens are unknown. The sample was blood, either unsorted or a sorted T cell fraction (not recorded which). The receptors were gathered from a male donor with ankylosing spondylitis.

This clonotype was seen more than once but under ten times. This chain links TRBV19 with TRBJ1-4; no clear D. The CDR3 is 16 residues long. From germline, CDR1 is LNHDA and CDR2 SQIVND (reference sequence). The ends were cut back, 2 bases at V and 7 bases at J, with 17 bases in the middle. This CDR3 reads CASSIPGGTTLEKLFF. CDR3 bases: TGTGCCAGTAGTATACCCGGTGGCACGACCCTTGAAAAACTGTTTTTT.

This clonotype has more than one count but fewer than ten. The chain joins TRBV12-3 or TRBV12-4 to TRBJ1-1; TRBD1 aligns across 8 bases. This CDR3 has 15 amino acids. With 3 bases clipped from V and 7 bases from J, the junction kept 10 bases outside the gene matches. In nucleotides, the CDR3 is TGTGCCAGCAGTTTCAGGGGGCGCTACCCTTATGAAGCTTTCTTT. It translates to CASSFRGRYPYEAFF.

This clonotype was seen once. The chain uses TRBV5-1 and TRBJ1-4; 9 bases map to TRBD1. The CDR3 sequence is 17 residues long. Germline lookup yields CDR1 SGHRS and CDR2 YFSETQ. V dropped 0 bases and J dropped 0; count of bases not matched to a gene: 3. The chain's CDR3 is CASSLDRGLATNEKLFF. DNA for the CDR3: TGCGCCAGCAGCTTGGACAGGGGGCTAGCAACTAATGAAAAACTGTTTTTT.

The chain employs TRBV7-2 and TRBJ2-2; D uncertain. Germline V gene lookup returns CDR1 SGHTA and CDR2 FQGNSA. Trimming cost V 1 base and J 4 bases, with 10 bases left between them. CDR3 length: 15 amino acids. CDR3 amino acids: CASSLVTTSTGELFF. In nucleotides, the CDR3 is TGTGCCAGCAGCTTAGTGACCACCTCCACCGGGGAGCTGTTTTTT.

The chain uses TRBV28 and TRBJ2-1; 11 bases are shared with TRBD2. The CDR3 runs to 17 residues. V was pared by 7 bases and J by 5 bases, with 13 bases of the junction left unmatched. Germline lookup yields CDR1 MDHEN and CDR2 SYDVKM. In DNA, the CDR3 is TGTGCCAGCACCACCAGGATACTAGCGGGAGCTCACAATGAGCAGTTCTTC. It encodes CASTTRILAGAHNEQFF. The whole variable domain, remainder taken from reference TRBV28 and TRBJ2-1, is DVKVTQSSRYLVKRTGEKVFLECVQDMDHENMFWYRQDPGLGLRLIYFSYDVKMKEKGDIPEGYSVSREKKERFSLILESASTNQTSMYLCASTTRILAGAHNEQFFGPGTRLTVL.

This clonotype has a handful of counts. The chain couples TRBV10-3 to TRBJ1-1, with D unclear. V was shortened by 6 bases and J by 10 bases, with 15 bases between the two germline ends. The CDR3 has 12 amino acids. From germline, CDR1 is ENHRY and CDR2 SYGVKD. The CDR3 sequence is CAISPLREAAFF. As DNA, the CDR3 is TGTGCCATCAGCCCTTTGAGGGAGGCAGCTTTCTTT.

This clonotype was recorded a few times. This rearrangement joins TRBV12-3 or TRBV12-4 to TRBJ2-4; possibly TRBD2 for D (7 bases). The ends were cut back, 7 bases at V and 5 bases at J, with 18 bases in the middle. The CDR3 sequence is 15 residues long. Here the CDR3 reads CASTKGGRLENIQYF. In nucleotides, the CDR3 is TGTGCCAGCACCAAGGGGGGGAGGCTGGAAAACATTCAGTACTTC.

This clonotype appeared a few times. Here the CDR3 DNA reads TGTGCCAGCAGCTTATTGTCAGGGTCAATGTCCTACGAGCAGTACTTC. Its translation: CASSLLSGSMSYEQYF. V gene TRBV7-8 combines with J gene TRBJ2-7; the D gene is possibly TRBD1 (5 bases). This CDR3 is 16 amino acids long. V was shortened by 2 bases and J by 1 base, with 15 bases between the two germline ends. The germline V gene has CDR1 SGHVS and CDR2 FQNEAQ. The variable domain in full, with the rest retrieved from reference TRBV7-8 and TRBJ2-7, is GAGVSQSPRYKVAKRGQDVALRCDPISGHVSLFWYQQALGQGPEFLTYFQNEAQLDKSGLPSDRFFAERPEGSVSTLKIQRTQQEDSAVYLCASSLLSGSMSYEQYFGPGTRLTVT.

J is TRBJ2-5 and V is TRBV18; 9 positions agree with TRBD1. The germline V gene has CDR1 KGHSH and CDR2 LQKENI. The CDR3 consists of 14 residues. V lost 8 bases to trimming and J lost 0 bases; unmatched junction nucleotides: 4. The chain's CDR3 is CASTWTGDQETQYF. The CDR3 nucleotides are TGTGCCAGCACTTGGACAGGGGACCAAGAGACCCAGTACTTC.

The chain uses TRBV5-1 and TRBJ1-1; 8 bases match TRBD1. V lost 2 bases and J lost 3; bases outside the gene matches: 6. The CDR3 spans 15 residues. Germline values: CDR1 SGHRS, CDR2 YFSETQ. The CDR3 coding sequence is TGCGCCAGCAGCTTTAATGACAGGGGAGACACTGAAGCTTTCTTT. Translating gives CASSFNDRGDTEAFF.

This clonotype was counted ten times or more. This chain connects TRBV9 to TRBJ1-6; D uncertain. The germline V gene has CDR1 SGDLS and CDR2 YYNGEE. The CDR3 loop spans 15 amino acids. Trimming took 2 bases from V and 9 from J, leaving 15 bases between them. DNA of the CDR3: TGTGCCAGCAGCGTCACATGGAATTCGGGTTCACCCCTCCACTTT. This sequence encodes CASSVTWNSGSPLHF. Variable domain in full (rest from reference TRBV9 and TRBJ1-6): DSGVTQTPKHLITATGQRVTLRCSPRSGDLSVYWYQQSLDQGLQFLIQYYNGEERAKGNILERFSAQQFPDLHSELNLSSLELGDSALYFCASSVTWNSGSPLHFGNGTRLTVT.

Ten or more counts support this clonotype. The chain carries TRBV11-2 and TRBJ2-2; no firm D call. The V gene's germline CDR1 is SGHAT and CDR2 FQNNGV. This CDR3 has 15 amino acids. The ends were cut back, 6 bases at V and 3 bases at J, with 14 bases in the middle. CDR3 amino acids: CASRPRPPDTGELFF. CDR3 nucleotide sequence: TGTGCCAGCAGACCTAGGCCGCCCGACACCGGGGAGCTGTTTTTT.

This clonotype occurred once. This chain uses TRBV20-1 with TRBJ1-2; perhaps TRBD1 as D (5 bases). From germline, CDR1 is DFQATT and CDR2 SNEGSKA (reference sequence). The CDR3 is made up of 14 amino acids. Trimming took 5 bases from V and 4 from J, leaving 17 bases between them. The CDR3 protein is CSAERDDHSYGYTF. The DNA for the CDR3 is TGCAGTGCTGAACGGGACGACCATAGCTATGGCTACACCTTC.

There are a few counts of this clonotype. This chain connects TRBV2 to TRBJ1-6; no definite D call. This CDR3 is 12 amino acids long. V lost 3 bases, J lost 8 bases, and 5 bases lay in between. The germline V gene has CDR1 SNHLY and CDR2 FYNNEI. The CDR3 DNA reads TGTGCCAGCAGTGAGGACCATTCACCCCTCCACTTT. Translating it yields CASSEDHSPLHF. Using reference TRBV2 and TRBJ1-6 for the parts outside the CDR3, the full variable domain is EPEVTQTPSHQVTQMGQEVILRCVPISNHLYFYWYRQILGQKVEFLVSFYNNEISEKSEIFDDQFSVERPDGSNFTLKIRSTKLEDSAMYFCASSEDHSPLHFGNGTRLTVT.

The DNA of the CDR3 is TGTGCCAGCAGCCAACAGGGTTGCAATCAGCCCCAGCATTTT. Its protein is CASSQQGCNQPQHF. This rearrangement joins TRBV6-4 to TRBJ1-5; a weak D match, TRBD1 (6 bases). The CDR3 covers 14 residues. V was cut by 6 bases and J by 2 bases, with 11 bases left in between. Germline V gene lookup returns CDR1 MRHNA and CDR2 SNTAGT.

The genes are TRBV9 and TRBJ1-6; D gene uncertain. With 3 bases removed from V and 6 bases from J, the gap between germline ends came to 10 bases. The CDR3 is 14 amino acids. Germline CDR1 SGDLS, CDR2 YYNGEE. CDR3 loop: CASSETWGNSPLHF. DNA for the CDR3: TGTGCCAGCAGCGAGACCTGGGGTAATTCACCCCTCCACTTT.

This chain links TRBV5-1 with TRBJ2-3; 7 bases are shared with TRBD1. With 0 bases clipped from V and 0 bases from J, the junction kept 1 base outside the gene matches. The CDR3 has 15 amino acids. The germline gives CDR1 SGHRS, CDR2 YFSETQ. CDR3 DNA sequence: TGCGCCAGCAGCTTGGCGGACAGGAGCACAGATACGCAGTATTTT. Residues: CASSLADRSTDTQYF.

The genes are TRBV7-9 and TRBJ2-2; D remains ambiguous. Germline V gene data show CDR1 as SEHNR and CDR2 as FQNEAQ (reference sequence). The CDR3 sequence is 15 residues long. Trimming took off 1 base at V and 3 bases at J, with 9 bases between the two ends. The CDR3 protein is CASSLGLIHTGELFF. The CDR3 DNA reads TGTGCCAGCAGCTTAGGACTCATTCACACCGGGGAGCTGTTTTTT.

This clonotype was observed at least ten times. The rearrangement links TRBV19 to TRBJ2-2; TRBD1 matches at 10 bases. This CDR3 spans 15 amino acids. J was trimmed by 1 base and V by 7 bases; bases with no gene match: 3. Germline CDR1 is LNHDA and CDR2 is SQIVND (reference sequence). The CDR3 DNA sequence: TGTGCCAGTATTCGGACAGGGGGGAACACCGGGGAGCTGTTTTTT. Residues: CASIRTGGNTGELFF.

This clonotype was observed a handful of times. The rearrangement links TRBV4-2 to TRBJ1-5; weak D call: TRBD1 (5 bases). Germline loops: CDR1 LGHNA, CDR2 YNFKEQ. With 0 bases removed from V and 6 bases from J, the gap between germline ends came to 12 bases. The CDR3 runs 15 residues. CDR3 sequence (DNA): TGTGCCAGCAGCCAAGATGGAGGGGTGTTTCAGCCCCAGCATTTT. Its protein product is CASSQDGGVFQPQHF.

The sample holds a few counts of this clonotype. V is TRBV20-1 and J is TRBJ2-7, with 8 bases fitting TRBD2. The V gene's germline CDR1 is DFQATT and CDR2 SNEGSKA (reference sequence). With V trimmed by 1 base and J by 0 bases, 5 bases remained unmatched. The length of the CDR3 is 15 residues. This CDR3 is CSARALAGSSYEQYF. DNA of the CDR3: TGCAGTGCTAGAGCTCTAGCGGGTAGCTCCTACGAGCAGTACTTC.

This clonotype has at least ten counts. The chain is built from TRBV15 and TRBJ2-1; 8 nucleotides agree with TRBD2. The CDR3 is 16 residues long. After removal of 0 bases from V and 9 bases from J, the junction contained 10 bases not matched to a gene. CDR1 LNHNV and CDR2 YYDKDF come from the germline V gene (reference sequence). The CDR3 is CATSRDYGRALSEQFF. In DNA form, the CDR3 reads TGTGCCACCAGCAGAGATTACGGGAGGGCCCTTTCTGAGCAGTTCTTC. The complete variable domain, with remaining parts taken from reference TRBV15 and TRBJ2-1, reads DAMVIQNPRYQVTQFGKPVTLSCSQTLNHNVMYWYQQKSSQAPKLLFHYYDKDFNNEADTPDNFQSRRPNTSFCFLDIRSPGLGDTAMYLCATSRDYGRALSEQFFGPGTRLTVL.

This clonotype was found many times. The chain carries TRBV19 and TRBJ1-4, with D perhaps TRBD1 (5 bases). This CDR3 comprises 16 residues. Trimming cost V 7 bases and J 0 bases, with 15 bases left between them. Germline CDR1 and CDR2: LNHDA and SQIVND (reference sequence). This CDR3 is CASTKPGLSTNEKLFF. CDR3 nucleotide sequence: TGTGCCAGTACCAAACCGGGGCTGTCAACTAATGAAAAACTGTTTTTT.

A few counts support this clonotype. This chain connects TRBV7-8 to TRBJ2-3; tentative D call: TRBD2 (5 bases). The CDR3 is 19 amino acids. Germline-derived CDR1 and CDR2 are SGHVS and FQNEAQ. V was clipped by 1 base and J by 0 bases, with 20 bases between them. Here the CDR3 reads CASSLVSFGERASTDTQYF. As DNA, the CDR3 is TGTGCCAGCAGCTTAGTTTCTTTCGGGGAACGGGCTAGCACAGATACGCAGTATTTT. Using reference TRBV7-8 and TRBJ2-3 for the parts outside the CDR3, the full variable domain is GAGVSQSPRYKVAKRGQDVALRCDPISGHVSLFWYQQALGQGPEFLTYFQNEAQLDKSGLPSDRFFAERPEGSVSTLKIQRTQQEDSAVYLCASSLVSFGERASTDTQYFGPGTRLTVL.

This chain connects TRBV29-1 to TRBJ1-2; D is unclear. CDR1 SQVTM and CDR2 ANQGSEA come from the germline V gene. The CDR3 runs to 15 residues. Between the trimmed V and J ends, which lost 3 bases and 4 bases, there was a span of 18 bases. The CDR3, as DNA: TGCAGCGTTGACACCCCTAGGGAATCGATCTATGGCTACACCTTC. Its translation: CSVDTPRESIYGYTF.

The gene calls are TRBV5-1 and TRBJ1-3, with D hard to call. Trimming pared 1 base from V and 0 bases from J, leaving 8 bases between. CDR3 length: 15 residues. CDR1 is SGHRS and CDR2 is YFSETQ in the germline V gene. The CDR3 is CASSLMWGSGNTIYF. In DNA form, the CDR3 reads TGCGCCAGCAGCTTGATGTGGGGCTCTGGAAACACCATATATTTT.

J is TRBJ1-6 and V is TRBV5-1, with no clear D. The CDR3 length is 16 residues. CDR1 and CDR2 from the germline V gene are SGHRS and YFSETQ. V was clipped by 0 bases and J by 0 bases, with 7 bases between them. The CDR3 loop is CASSLVPGSYNSPLHF. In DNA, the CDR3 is TGCGCCAGCAGCTTGGTTCCGGGCTCCTATAATTCACCCCTCCACTTT.

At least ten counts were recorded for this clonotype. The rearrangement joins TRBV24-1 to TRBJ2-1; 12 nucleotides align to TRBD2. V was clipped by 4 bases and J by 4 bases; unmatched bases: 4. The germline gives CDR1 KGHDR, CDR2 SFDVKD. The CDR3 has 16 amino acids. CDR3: CATSDFGLAGYNEQFF. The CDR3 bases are TGTGCCACCAGTGACTTCGGACTAGCGGGATACAATGAGCAGTTCTTC.